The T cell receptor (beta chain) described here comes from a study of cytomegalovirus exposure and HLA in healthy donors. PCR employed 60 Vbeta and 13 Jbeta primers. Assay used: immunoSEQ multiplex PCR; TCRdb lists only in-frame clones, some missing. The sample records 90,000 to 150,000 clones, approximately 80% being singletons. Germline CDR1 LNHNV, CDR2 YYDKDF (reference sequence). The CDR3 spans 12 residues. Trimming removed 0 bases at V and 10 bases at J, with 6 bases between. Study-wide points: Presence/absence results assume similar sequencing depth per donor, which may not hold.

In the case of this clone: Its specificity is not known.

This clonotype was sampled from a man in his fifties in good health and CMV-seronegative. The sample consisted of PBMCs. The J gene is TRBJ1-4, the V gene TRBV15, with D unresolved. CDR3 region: CATSRDLGKLFF. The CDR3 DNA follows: TGTGCCACCAGCAGAGATCTAGGAAAACTGTTTTTT. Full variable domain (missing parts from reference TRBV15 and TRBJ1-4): DAMVIQNPRYQVTQFGKPVTLSCSQTLNHNVMYWYQQKSSQAPKLLFHYYDKDFNNEADTPDNFQSRRPNTSFCFLDIRSPGLGDTAMYLCATSRDLGKLFFGSGTQLSVL.